Below are 18 T cell receptor beta chains sequenced from a single sample in a study of T-cell memory formation after mild COVID-19. TCRdb processed the 5' RACE reads anew with MiXCR; each CDR3 protein has one entry. Counted here are hundreds of thousands of distinct CDR3 sequences, 20% to 25% occurring once; the ten biggest clones make up around 8.8%. Sequencing used PBMCs or a T cell subset sorted from them (not recorded which). These receptors were collected from an adult woman who had mild COVID-19 (a few samples of this study predate the infection). Cell type and time point are not known.

This clonotype was seen a handful of times. This chain joins TRBV3-1 and TRBJ2-3, with D perhaps TRBD1 (6 bases). The CDR3 is made up of 14 amino acids. V was cut by 0 bases and J by 14 bases, with 18 bases left in between. From germline, CDR1 is LGHDT and CDR2 YNNKEL (reference sequence). CDR3 sequence: CASSQDSVRGSPYF. The CDR3 nucleotides read TGTGCCAGCAGCCAAGATTCAGTGAGGGGGTCACCGTATTTT.

This chain connects TRBV7-7 to TRBJ2-5; D gene ambiguous. From germline, CDR1 is SSHAT and CDR2 FNYEAQ (reference sequence). Trimming cost V 5 bases and J 1 base, with 11 bases left between them. CDR3 length equals 14 residues. This CDR3 is CASSPTAAQETQYF. CDR3 nucleotides: TGTGCCAGCAGCCCGACCGCGGCCCAAGAGACCCAGTACTTC.

The chain uses TRBV25-1 and TRBJ2-7, with D maybe TRBD2 (5 bases). The CDR3 contains 15 residues. From germline, CDR1 is MGHDK and CDR2 SYGVNS. The V and J ends lost 2 bases and 2 bases respectively, with 13 bases between them. The CDR3 DNA is TGTGCCAGCAGTGAAGGACGGAGGCCAACCTACGAGCAGTACTTC. Translating it yields CASSEGRRPTYEQYF.

This chain joins TRBV9 and TRBJ2-2; TRBD1 might be the D (5 bases). CDR1 SGDLS and CDR2 YYNGEE come from the germline V gene. The CDR3 runs to 13 residues. The ends were cut back, 3 bases at V and 9 bases at J, with 12 bases in the middle. Here the CDR3 reads CASSEDKDRELFF. CDR3 sequence (DNA): TGTGCCAGCAGCGAGGACAAGGACCGGGAGCTGTTTTTT.

This rearrangement joins TRBV24-1 to TRBJ2-3; 7 bases align to TRBD1. J lost 2 bases, V lost 6 bases, and 4 bases had no gene match. CDR3 length equals 14 residues. CDR1 is KGHDR and CDR2 is SFDVKD in the germline V gene. The CDR3 DNA follows: TGTGCCACCAGTCCGGGACAGACCACAGATACGCAGTATTTT. As protein: CATSPGQTTDTQYF.

The chain employs TRBV7-2 and TRBJ1-2; no clear D gene. This CDR3 is built from 14 residues. In germline, CDR1 is SGHTA, CDR2 FQGNSA. V dropped 6 bases and J dropped 1 base, with 12 bases sitting between them. CDR3 coding DNA: TGTGCCAGCAGTCTTATGGGAATTAACTATGGCTACACCTTC. It encodes CASSLMGINYGYTF.

This sequence joins TRBV7-2 and TRBJ1-5; D is unresolved. The germline V and J ends were trimmed by 1 base and 6 bases, with 7 bases remaining between them. This CDR3 contains 13 residues. The germline V gene has CDR1 SGHTA and CDR2 FQGNSA. CDR3 nucleotides: TGTGCCAGCAGCTTAGTGGAGGCTCAGCCCCAGCATTTT. Amino acid sequence: CASSLVEAQPQHF.

The CDR3 protein is CASATEGVVTDTQYF. In DNA, the CDR3 is TGTGCCAGCGCGACAGAGGGAGTAGTCACAGATACGCAGTATTTT. J is TRBJ2-3 and V is TRBV2; D may match TRBD1 or TRBD2 (5 bases each). Looked up from germline, CDR1 is SNHLY and CDR2 is FYNNEI. V lost 8 bases and J 2 bases, leaving 17 bases between the germline ends. The CDR3 is 15 amino acids.

The chain joins TRBV3-1 to TRBJ1-4; D possibly corresponds to TRBD1 (5 bases). The ends were cut back, 4 bases at V and 8 bases at J, with 20 bases in the middle. This CDR3 comprises 16 residues. Germline assignment: CDR1 LGHDT and CDR2 YNNKEL (reference sequence). CDR3 amino acids: CASSLGQGHRDEKLFF. DNA of the CDR3: TGTGCCAGCAGCCTCGGCCAGGGCCATCGCGACGAAAAACTGTTTTTT.

The chain uses TRBV10-3 and TRBJ2-3, with 8 bases aligning to TRBD2. With 4 bases clipped from V and 2 bases from J, the junction kept 5 bases outside the gene matches. Germline V gene data show CDR1 as ENHRY and CDR2 as SYGVKD. CDR3 length equals 15 residues. The CDR3 region has the DNA TGTGCCATCAGTGCGCGGGAGGAGGACACAGATACGCAGTATTTT. Protein sequence: CAISAREEDTDTQYF.

CDR3 sequence: CSVEKPGNIQYF. CDR3 nucleotides: TGCAGCGTTGAAAAGCCGGGAAACATTCAGTACTTC. The V call is TRBV29-1, the J call TRBJ2-4; D not resolved. Trimming took off 2 bases at V and 6 bases at J, with 8 bases between the two ends. Germline V CDR1 and CDR2: SQVTM, ANQGSEA. This CDR3 contains 12 residues.

The chain is built from TRBV24-1 and TRBJ2-3, with no clear D. The V gene's germline CDR1 is KGHDR and CDR2 SFDVKD. V was cut by 8 bases and J by 6 bases, with 14 bases left in between. The CDR3 is 13 amino acids. CDR3 region: CATTDGVGDTQYF. CDR3 DNA: TGTGCCACCACGGACGGCGTGGGGGATACGCAGTATTTT.

This clonotype has just a few counts. The chain's CDR3 is CASSQTGTDYEQYF. The CDR3 DNA reads as TGCGCCAGCAGCCAAACCGGGACGGACTACGAGCAGTACTTC. The chain couples TRBV5-1 to TRBJ2-7; D may be TRBD1 or TRBD2 (5 bases each). This CDR3 region has 14 residues. Trimming took off 4 bases at V and 3 bases at J, with 14 bases between the two ends. Germline CDR1 and CDR2: SGHRS and YFSETQ.

This clonotype was recorded many times. This sequence joins TRBV5-6 and TRBJ2-7; 8 bases align to TRBD1. Per the germline V gene, CDR1 is SGHDT and CDR2 is YYEEEE. This CDR3 has 14 amino acids. V was clipped by 6 bases and J by 5 bases; unmatched bases: 10. Here the CDR3 DNA reads TGTGCCAGCATTGCGGGGACAGGAGGGAACGAGCAGTACTTC. This codes for CASIAGTGGNEQYF.

A few counts support this clonotype. Here the CDR3 DNA reads TGTGCCAGCAGTGTCGGCCAAGCAGATACGCAGTATTTT. Protein: CASSVGQADTQYF. The chain combines TRBV6-1 with TRBJ2-3; no reliable D call. This CDR3 has 13 residues. Trimming shortened V by 4 bases and J by 4 bases, and 9 bases separated the two germline ends. CDR1 and CDR2 from the germline V gene are MNHNS and SASEGT.

The chain employs TRBV10-3 and TRBJ1-1; D gene ambiguous. The germline V and J ends were trimmed by 0 bases and 7 bases, with 30 bases remaining between them. CDR1 ENHRY and CDR2 SYGVKD come from the germline V gene. The CDR3 extends over 20 amino acids. The CDR3 nucleotides are TGTGCCATCAGTGAGTCGAGGTTCACAATGACTGACCCATTCAACGGTGAAGCTTTCTTT. Amino acids: CAISESRFTMTDPFNGEAFF.

This clonotype has more than one count but fewer than ten. V and J are TRBV5-4 and TRBJ1-1; D is uncertain. V gave up 3 bases and J gave up 6 bases, with 15 bases separating them. The CDR3 totals 14 residues. In germline, CDR1 is SGHNT, CDR2 YYREEE (reference sequence). The CDR3 is CASSSADEGPEAFF. CDR3 DNA sequence: TGTGCCAGCAGCTCGGCGGATGAGGGCCCTGAAGCTTTCTTT.

This clonotype was counted ten times or more. V usage is TRBV6-2 or TRBV6-3 and J usage is TRBJ2-3; D is ambiguous. The ends were cut back, 6 bases at V and 6 bases at J, with 7 bases in the middle. The CDR3 has 11 amino acids. Germline loops: CDR1 MNHEY, CDR2 SVGEGT. CDR3 coding DNA: TGTGCCAGCAGCCCTAGGGATACGCAGTATTTT. Residues: CASSPRDTQYF.